This entry lists 29 T cell receptor beta chains sequenced from one sample in a study of CD8+ T cells in alopecia areata. As the sequencing template, cDNA was produced by extracting RNA and reverse transcribing it. Generated by immunoSEQ multiplex PCR, the TCRdb table keeps only in-frame clones and is missing some. The sample has about 120,000 clones; approximately 60% are singletons. The sequenced sample consisted of CD4+ T cells sorted from blood. The receptors originated from a human donor in good health.

V gene TRBV18 combines with J gene TRBJ2-7; D possibly corresponds to TRBD1 (5 bases). V was cut by 4 bases and J by 0 bases, with 7 bases left in between. Germline CDR1 KGHSH, CDR2 LQKENI. CDR3 length equals 13 residues. The CDR3 loop is CASSLDSSYEQYF. CDR3 nucleotide sequence: TGTGCCAGCTCACTAGACAGCTCCTACGAGCAGTACTTC.

This clone was observed a handful of times. Other DNA variants within this sample encode the same CDR3. This chain connects TRBV5-1 to TRBJ2-5, with 7 bases aligning to TRBD1. The ends lost 4 bases at V and 3 bases at J; junction bases unmatched: 0. The V gene's germline CDR1 is SGHRS and CDR2 YFSETQ. CDR3 length: 12 residues. The CDR3 protein is CASSGTEETQYF. The DNA for the CDR3 is TGCGCCAGCAGCGGGACAGAAGAGACCCAGTACTTC.

The chain combines TRBV2 with TRBJ1-1; D not resolved. Looked up from germline, CDR1 is SNHLY and CDR2 is FYNNEI. With 1 base removed from V and 0 bases from J, the gap between germline ends came to 6 bases. The CDR3 has 14 amino acids. The CDR3 bases are TGTGCCAGCAGTGAAGGGACGGTGAACACTGAAGCTTTCTTT. It encodes CASSEGTVNTEAFF.

This chain uses TRBV4-1 with TRBJ1-3, with 7 positions matching TRBD1. The CDR3 has 15 residues. Germline V lookup: CDR1 MGHRA, CDR2 YSYEKL. V lost 5 bases to trimming and J lost 0 bases; unmatched junction nucleotides: 4. The CDR3 here is CASSRDRSSGNTIYF. CDR3 nucleotides: TGCGCCAGCAGCAGGGACAGAAGCTCTGGAAACACCATATATTTT.

This sequence joins TRBV5-1 and TRBJ2-2; D may be TRBD1 (6 bases). This CDR3 has 16 amino acids. Trimming cost V 0 bases and J 3 bases, with 12 bases left between them. The germline CDR1 and CDR2 sequences are SGHRS and YFSETQ. This CDR3 reads CASSLVWTDDTGELFF. CDR3 DNA sequence: TGCGCCAGCAGCTTGGTCTGGACAGATGACACCGGGGAGCTGTTTTTT.

V usage is TRBV7-9 and J usage is TRBJ1-5; 10 bases line up with TRBD1. Germline trimming cut 5 bases from V and 6 bases from J; bases unmatched to any gene: 4. The CDR3 covers 14 residues. CDR1 and CDR2 from the germline V gene are SEHNR and FQNEAQ (reference sequence). The CDR3 sequence is CASSPGTGVQPQHF. The CDR3 DNA reads as TGTGCCAGCAGCCCCGGGACAGGGGTTCAGCCCCAGCATTTT.

The chain is built from TRBV5-1 and TRBJ2-7, with 8 positions matching TRBD2. V dropped 2 bases and J dropped 5; count of bases not matched to a gene: 3. Germline assignment: CDR1 SGHRS and CDR2 YFSETQ. CDR3 size: 13 residues. For the CDR3, the DNA is TGCGCCAGCAGCTTTAGCGGGGTAAACGAGCAGTACTTC. Amino acids: CASSFSGVNEQYF.

A few counts support this clone. The genes are TRBV7-3 and TRBJ1-1; no reliable D call. Per the germline V gene, CDR1 is SGHTA and CDR2 is FQGTGA. The V gene lost 0 bases and the J gene lost 5 bases, with 7 bases spanning the gap. The CDR3 length is 13 residues. CDR3 in DNA: TGTGCCAGCAGCTTAACGGGTGGTACTGAAGCTTTCTTT. Translating gives CASSLTGGTEAFF.

Regarding this clone: Other DNA sequences in this specimen translate into the identical CDR3. The chain employs TRBV7-9 and TRBJ2-3; D remains unclear. The CDR3 runs to 11 residues. The V gene's germline CDR1 is SEHNR and CDR2 FQNEAQ (reference sequence). V lost 3 bases to trimming and J lost 4 bases, with 2 bases between them. CDR3 sequence (DNA): TGTGCCAGCAGCTTTTCAGATACGCAGTATTTT. Protein: CASSFSDTQYF.

This clone was seen more than once but under ten times. The rearrangement uses TRBV2 and TRBJ2-3; tentative D call: TRBD2 (6 bases). V was clipped by 8 bases and J by 5 bases, with 17 bases between them. CDR1 is SNHLY and CDR2 is FYNNEI in the germline V gene. The CDR3 runs to 14 residues. In DNA, the CDR3 is TGTGCCAGCGAAATTCCTAGCGTGGGAGATACGCAGTATTTT. It specifies CASEIPSVGDTQYF.

The gene calls are TRBV5-1 and TRBJ2-7; 9 nucleotides agree with TRBD1. Germline-derived CDR1 and CDR2 are SGHRS and YFSETQ. With 0 bases clipped from V and 4 bases from J, the junction kept 5 bases outside the gene matches. The CDR3 runs 15 residues. The CDR3 spells CASSLAGTGLYEQYF. The DNA of the CDR3 is TGCGCCAGCAGCTTGGCCGGGACAGGGTTGTACGAGCAGTACTTC.

This clone was detected a few times. The chain employs TRBV29-1 and TRBJ1-6; 10 nucleotides match TRBD1. The CDR3 is 13 residues long. Germline trimming cut 4 bases from V and 10 bases from J; bases unmatched to any gene: 4. Germline V gene sequence: CDR1 SQVTM, CDR2 ANQGSEA. The DNA for the CDR3 is TGCAGCGTTGGGAAGGACAGGGGGTCACCCCTCCACTTT. Protein product: CSVGKDRGSPLHF.

The gene calls are TRBV13 and TRBJ2-3; 10 positions match TRBD2. Germline-derived CDR1 and CDR2 are PRHDT and FYEKMQ (reference sequence). The CDR3 sequence is 16 residues long. Trimming cost V 1 base and J 4 bases; bases outside gene matches: 5. The CDR3 reads CASSLASSGGADTQYF. The CDR3 bases are TGTGCCAGCAGCTTAGCCTCTAGCGGGGGTGCAGATACGCAGTATTTT.

The table lists this clone with a few counts. The rearrangement uses TRBV18 and TRBJ1-1; no clear D. The CDR3 runs 14 residues. V shed 2 bases and J shed 3 bases, with 10 bases lying between them. In germline, CDR1 is KGHSH, CDR2 LQKENI. In DNA, the CDR3 is TGTGCCAGCTCACCATCCCGGACGGACACTGAAGCTTTCTTT. Protein product: CASSPSRTDTEAFF.

V usage is TRBV4-1 and J usage is TRBJ1-1; TRBD1 is a possible D gene (5 bases). Deletions cut 4 bases from V and 9 bases from J, with 9 bases between. CDR1 and CDR2 from the germline V gene are MGHRA and YSYEKL. This CDR3 comprises 11 residues. The CDR3, as DNA: TGCGCCAGCAGCCTCCAGGGACAAGCTTTCTTT. It encodes CASSLQGQAFF.

V usage is TRBV30 and J usage is TRBJ2-2; D is possibly TRBD2 (7 bases). Trimming shortened V by 2 bases and J by 4 bases, and 11 bases separated the two germline ends. Germline CDR1 reads GTSNPN; CDR2 reads SVGIG (reference sequence). The CDR3 is 14 residues long. The chain's CDR3 is CAWSRRGPTGELFF. DNA for the CDR3: TGTGCCTGGAGTCGGCGGGGGCCCACCGGGGAGCTGTTTTTT.

The table lists this clone with a few counts. V is TRBV15 and J is TRBJ2-6; D possibly uses TRBD1 or TRBD2 (5 bases each). Trimming removed 3 bases from V and 2 bases from J, with 17 bases in between. Germline V gives CDR1 LNHNV, CDR2 YYDKDF (reference sequence). CDR3 size: 18 residues. CDR3: CATSSGRDPGTGANVLTF. As DNA, the CDR3 is TGTGCCACCAGCAGCGGCAGGGACCCAGGGACTGGGGCCAACGTCCTGACTTTC.

The J gene is TRBJ2-5, the V gene TRBV6-6, with D possibly TRBD2 on 5 matching bases. The germline V gene has CDR1 MNHNY and CDR2 SVGAGI (reference sequence). V dropped 6 bases and J dropped 5 bases, with 10 bases sitting between them. The CDR3 is made up of 12 amino acids. The chain's CDR3 is CASSGGGETQYF. The CDR3 DNA reads TGTGCCAGCAGCGGTGGCGGGGAGACCCAGTACTTC.

The J gene is TRBJ1-2, the V gene TRBV7-2, with D maybe TRBD1 (5 bases). V shed 6 bases and J shed 4 bases, with 21 bases lying between them. CDR1 is SGHTA, CDR2 FQGNSA, per germline. The CDR3 length is 16 residues. CDR3 loop: CASRLSTAQIGYGYTF. The CDR3 DNA reads as TGTGCCAGCAGACTTTCGACAGCCCAGATAGGCTATGGCTACACCTTC.

This chain joins TRBV7-9 and TRBJ2-1; 7 nucleotides line up with TRBD1. Germline CDR1 reads SEHNR; CDR2 reads FQNEAQ (reference sequence). J lost 1 base, V lost 5 bases, and 8 bases had no gene match. This CDR3 has 16 amino acids. This CDR3 is CASSRTPGGSYNEQFF. The CDR3 region has the DNA TGTGCCAGCAGCCGAACACCAGGGGGATCCTACAATGAGCAGTTCTTC. Based on the CDR3 plus reference TRBV7-9 and TRBJ2-1, the full variable domain is DTGVSQNPRHKITKRGQNVTFRCDPISEHNRLYWYRQTLGQGPEFLTYFQNEAQLEKSRLLSDRFSAERPKGSFSTLEIQRTEQGDSAMYLCASSRTPGGSYNEQFFGPGTRLTVL.

The chain is built from TRBV29-1 and TRBJ1-4, with TRBD1 as a possible D gene (5 bases). Trimming took 7 bases from V and 3 from J, leaving 9 bases between them. Germline V gene sequence: CDR1 SQVTM, CDR2 ANQGSEA. This CDR3 has 12 amino acids. CDR3 sequence (DNA): TGCAGCGGAGGGGTTCCTAATGAAAAACTGTTTTTT. The encoded protein is CSGGVPNEKLFF. Supplemented by reference TRBV29-1 and TRBJ1-4, the full variable domain reads SAVISQKPSRDICQRGTSLTIQCQVDSQVTMMFWYRQQPGQSLTLIATANQGSEATYESGFVIDKFPISRPNLTFSTLTVSNMSPEDSSIYLCSGGVPNEKLFFGSGTQLSVL.

This clone was recorded once. This rearrangement joins TRBV5-1 to TRBJ1-1; perhaps TRBD1 as D (5 bases). Trimming removed 4 bases at V and 1 base at J, with 11 bases between. The CDR3 runs 14 residues. Germline V gene lookup returns CDR1 SGHRS and CDR2 YFSETQ. CDR3 sequence reads: CASSKGPTNTEAFF. The CDR3 bases are TGCGCCAGCAGCAAGGGACCGACGAACACTGAAGCTTTCTTT.

The CDR3: CASSLGFAINYGYTF. The CDR3, as DNA: TGTGCCAGCAGCTTGGGTTTCGCCATTAACTATGGCTACACCTTC. This chain links TRBV5-4 with TRBJ1-2; no reliable D call. This CDR3 region has 15 residues. Between the trimmed V and J ends, which lost 0 bases and 1 base, there was a span of 10 bases. Germline V gives CDR1 SGHNT, CDR2 YYREEE (reference sequence).

V usage is TRBV5-1 and J usage is TRBJ2-2, with TRBD2 identical over 7 bases. V dropped 5 bases and J dropped 4; count of bases not matched to a gene: 5. Germline V CDR1 and CDR2: SGHRS, YFSETQ. The CDR3 contains 14 residues. The CDR3 is CASRLAERTGELFF. In nucleotides, the CDR3 is TGCGCCAGCAGGCTAGCGGAGCGCACCGGGGAGCTGTTTTTT.

The chain carries TRBV15 and TRBJ2-2; TRBD1 or TRBD2 may be the D gene (5 bases each). CDR3 size: 15 residues. The ends were cut back, 1 base at V and 5 bases at J, with 11 bases in the middle. CDR1 and CDR2 (germline): LNHNV, YYDKDF (reference sequence). CDR3: CATSRGGEGTGELFF. The CDR3 DNA reads as TGTGCCACCAGCAGAGGGGGCGAGGGTACCGGGGAGCTGTTTTTT.

The DNA for the CDR3 is TGTGCCAGCAGCCCTGGTGGACGCGGGGAAAAACTGTTTTTT. It is translated as CASSPGGRGEKLFF. The chain links TRBV7-9 to TRBJ1-4; D is unclear. Trimming shortened V by 5 bases and J by 8 bases, and 15 bases separated the two germline ends. Germline-derived CDR1 and CDR2 are SEHNR and FQNEAQ (reference sequence). The CDR3 totals 14 residues.

This clone was recorded once. The chain joins TRBV29-1 to TRBJ1-1; D ambiguous. Germline V gives CDR1 SQVTM, CDR2 ANQGSEA. The length of the CDR3 is 14 residues. Trimming pared 7 bases from V and 1 base from J, leaving 16 bases between. CDR3 region: CSGQMTWENTEAFF. Written as DNA, the CDR3 is TGCAGCGGCCAAATGACCTGGGAGAACACTGAAGCTTTCTTT.

This chain links TRBV27 with TRBJ2-7; the match to TRBD1 covers 9 bases. The CDR3 runs to 13 residues. Germline V CDR1 and CDR2: MNHEY, SMNVEV (reference sequence). The V gene end was trimmed by 5 bases and the J gene end by 5 bases; junction bases not matched to a gene: 4. The CDR3 loop reads CASSPWTGDEQYF. CDR3 coding DNA: TGTGCCAGCAGTCCGTGGACAGGGGACGAGCAGTACTTC.

The genes are TRBV4-1 and TRBJ2-4; maybe TRBD1 (6 bases). CDR3 length: 17 amino acids. Trimming cost V 2 bases and J 3 bases, with 17 bases left between them. Looked up from germline, CDR1 is MGHRA and CDR2 is YSYEKL. CDR3 DNA: TGCGCCAGCAGCCAACCGATCTCAGGGGTGGACAAAAACATTCAGTACTTC. Encoded protein: CASSQPISGVDKNIQYF.